The present T cell receptor beta chain was sequenced within a study of cytomegalovirus exposure and HLA in healthy donors. In the study overall: Findings of an earlier analysis included about 120 million unique TCR beta sequences from around 180 million T cells.

With regard to this clone: The antigen is not known.

The CDR3 contains 15 residues. Germline CDR1 and CDR2: SEHNR and FQNEAQ (reference sequence). The trim removed 6 bases at V and 5 bases at J, leaving 8 bases unmatched. Amplification used 60 Vbeta primers and 13 Jbeta primers. Data came from immunoSEQ multiplex PCR; TCRdb stores just in-frame clones and leaves some out. In the table there are 100,000 to 150,000 clones, over 70% of which are singletons. Regarding the study as a whole: One variant, a missense change in DCLRE1C, was linked in a later analysis to TCR beta V- and J-gene trimming. High sensitivity and specificity were reportedly achieved when the classifier diagnosed cytomegalovirus status. Presence/absence analyses supposed approximately even sequencing depth among donors.

The origin of this receptor is a man between 40 and 49 years old in good health and CMV-seropositive. The sample comprised PBMCs. The rearrangement links TRBV7-9 to TRBJ2-5; 11 bases are a match to TRBD2. CDR3 DNA sequence: TGTGCCAGCAGGGAGACTAGCGGGGTCTTGGAGACCCAGTACTTC. It specifies CASRETSGVLETQYF. Combining the CDR3 with reference TRBV7-9 and TRBJ2-5 gives the whole variable domain DTGVSQNPRHKITKRGQNVTFRCDPISEHNRLYWYRQTLGQGPEFLTYFQNEAQLEKSRLLSDRFSAERPKGSFSTLEIQRTEQGDSAMYLCASRETSGVLETQYFGPGTRLLVL.